This TCR beta chain was retrieved from a study of T cells expressing NK-cell markers. From germline, CDR1 is LNHNV and CDR2 YYDKDF (reference sequence). The CDR3 extends over 15 amino acids. For each CDR3 protein, TCRdb gives one entry from its re-call of the 5' RACE reads, without DNA. The sample is made up of approximately 550,000 distinct CDR3 sequences, and the top ten hold roughly 3.5% of it. This chain uses TRBV15 with TRBJ1-5; TCRdb outputs TRBD1, but without DNA this stays unchecked. The clonotype comes from a man aged 18 to 35 in good health. Sequencing input: blood T cells: a sorted CD56 or NKG2C T cell subset, CD4+ or CD8+ T cells, or bulk PBMC T cells (not recorded which). The CDR3 spells CATSRDIQADQPQHF.